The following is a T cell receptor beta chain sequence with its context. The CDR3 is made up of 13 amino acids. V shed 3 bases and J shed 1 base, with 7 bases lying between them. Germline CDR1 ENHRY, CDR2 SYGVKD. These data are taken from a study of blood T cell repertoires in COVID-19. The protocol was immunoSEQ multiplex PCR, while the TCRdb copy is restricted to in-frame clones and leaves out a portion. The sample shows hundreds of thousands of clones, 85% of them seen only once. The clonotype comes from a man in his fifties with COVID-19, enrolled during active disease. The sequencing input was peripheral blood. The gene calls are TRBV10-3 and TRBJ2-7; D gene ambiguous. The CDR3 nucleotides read TGTGCCATCAGTGATCAACAGTCCTACGAGCAGTACTTC. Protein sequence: CAISDQQSYEQYF.